This T cell receptor beta chain was sequenced during a study of blood T cell repertoires in COVID-19. Study details: Acute-phase and convalescent COVID-19 samples originated in the United States, Italy and Spain. PBMCs, B-cell-depleted T cells, or T cells were the source of the cDNA or gDNA that made up the material.

Per the original data handling: It was from reference gene primer amplification that nucleated cell counts were estimated. The data were produced by immunoSEQ multiplex PCR, yet TCRdb's version contains in-frame clones alone and is incomplete. That table furnishes V, J and clone size, whereas the DNA furnished D and trimming. This sample carries roughly 240,000 clones, about 91% of them seen once, and the ten largest clones take around 2.6%. Germline assignment: CDR1 MGHDK and CDR2 SYGVNS. Trimming removed 1 base from V and 5 bases from J, with 10 bases in between. The CDR3 loop spans 14 amino acids.

The sequence was obtained from a woman younger than 45 with acute COVID-19. Sequenced: PBMCs or T cells enriched from blood (not recorded which). This rearrangement joins TRBV25-1 to TRBJ2-3, with a possible D match to TRBD2 (5 bases). The CDR3 region is CASSEFEGRDTQYF. The CDR3 region has the DNA TGTGCCAGCAGTGAATTTGAGGGAAGAGATACGCAGTATTTT.